Below are 14 T cell receptor beta chains sequenced from a single sample in a study of breast tumors, draining lymph nodes, adjacent tissues. In TCRdb, the multiplex PCR reads were re-called with MiXCR into one record per CDR3 protein. The sample yields about 6,600 distinct CDR3 sequences, roughly 43% seen once. Sequencing was carried out using tumor-adjacent breast tissue. These receptors all stem from a female donor with breast cancer. Some clones in this sample may be carry-over from other donors' samples.

Remarks on this clonotype: At one boundary the junction diverges from the germline segment, which might be a read error. J is TRBJ2-3 and V is TRBV5-1; D is perhaps TRBD1 or TRBD2 (6 bases each). Germline V lookup: CDR1 SGHRS, CDR2 YFSETQ. CDR3 length equals 16 residues. In nucleotides, the CDR3 is TGCGCCAGCAGCTTTAATACAGGGAGGAACATAGATACGCAGTACTTT. This encodes CASSFNTGRNIDTQYF.

This clonotype has at least ten counts. The rearrangement links TRBV5-8 to TRBJ1-6; the D gene is possibly TRBD1 (6 bases). The CDR3 runs 16 residues. Per germline, CDR1 SGHTS and CDR2 YDEGEE. The V end lost 0 bases, the J end lost 4 bases, and 11 bases lay between the germline ends. CDR3 sequence reads: CASSLEGGAYNSPLHF. CDR3 nucleotides: TGTGCCAGCAGCTTGGAGGGGGGCGCTTATAATTCACCCCTCCACTTT.

In its sample, this clonotype was seen many times. This sequence joins TRBV6-2 or TRBV6-3 and TRBJ1-5; TRBD1 is a possible D gene (5 bases). The ends were cut back, 0 bases at V and 2 bases at J, with 11 bases in the middle. Germline CDR1 MNHEY, CDR2 SVGEGT. The CDR3 runs 16 residues. The chain's CDR3 is CASSYSRGRGNQPQHF. The DNA of the CDR3 is TGTGCCAGCAGTTACTCCCGGGGACGGGGCAATCAGCCCCAGCATTTT.

This clonotype has a count of ten or more. The rearrangement links TRBV5-6 to TRBJ2-2; D ambiguous. CDR3 size: 18 residues. V lost 0 bases and J lost 0, with 15 bases in between. Germline values: CDR1 SGHDT, CDR2 YYEEEE. CDR3 DNA sequence: TGTGCCAGCAGCTTGGGCCCACTCGATGCCACGAACACCGGGGAGCTGTTTTTT. It yields the protein CASSLGPLDATNTGELFF.

This clonotype is a singleton in its sample. V gene TRBV11-1 combines with J gene TRBJ2-3, with TRBD2 identical over 9 bases. CDR1 is SGHAT, CDR2 FQDESV, per germline (reference sequence). This CDR3 region has 15 residues. The V and J ends lost 2 bases and 3 bases, in that order; junction bases with no gene match: 3. CDR3 in DNA: TGTGCCAGCAGCTTACTAGCGGGAATGACAGATACGCAGTATTTT. Protein sequence: CASSLLAGMTDTQYF.

This clonotype is medium-sized in the sample. This chain uses TRBV7-9 with TRBJ2-7, with unresolved D. From germline, CDR1 is SEHNR and CDR2 FQNEAQ (reference sequence). The CDR3 runs 13 residues. With 7 bases removed from V and 2 bases from J, the gap between germline ends came to 12 bases. The CDR3 here is CASTKDATYEQYF. The CDR3 coding sequence is TGTGCCAGCACCAAGGACGCTACCTACGAGCAGTACTTC.

V is TRBV7-8 and J is TRBJ1-1; TRBD1 matches at 11 bases. The J segment lost 2 bases and the V segment lost 2 bases, leaving 10 bases of the junction unmatched. The CDR3 loop spans 18 amino acids. Germline V gene lookup returns CDR1 SGHVS and CDR2 FQNEAQ. This CDR3 is CASSLPARDRGSNTEAFF. In DNA, the CDR3 is TGTGCCAGCAGCTTACCCGCCCGGGACAGGGGGTCAAACACTGAAGCTTTCTTT.

This sequence joins TRBV6-6 and TRBJ2-5; 11 bases line up with TRBD1. Germline CDR1 reads MNHNY; CDR2 reads SVGAGI (reference sequence). The CDR3 runs to 12 residues. The V and J ends lost 5 bases and 14 bases, in that order; junction bases with no gene match: 7. The DNA of the CDR3 is TGTGCCAGCAGTCGCTCTGGACAGGGGGCCTACTTC. Its protein product is CASSRSGQGAYF.

In this sample, this clonotype turned up many times. This chain links TRBV19 with TRBJ2-7; 8 bases fit TRBD1. From germline, CDR1 is LNHDA and CDR2 SQIVND (reference sequence). Trimming at V came to 4 bases and at J to 4 bases, leaving 3 bases not matched to a gene. CDR3 length: 13 residues. The CDR3, as DNA: TGTGCCAGTAGTACAGGGGGCGGGTACGAGCAGTACTTC. Its translation is CASSTGGGYEQYF.

The J gene is TRBJ2-7, the V gene TRBV4-1, with a possible D match to TRBD2 (5 bases). Trimming removed 3 bases from V and 0 bases from J, with 15 bases in between. Germline values: CDR1 MGHRA, CDR2 YSYEKL. The CDR3 totals 16 residues. CDR3: CASSHPEDLSSYEQYF. CDR3 DNA sequence: TGCGCCAGCAGCCACCCGGAGGATTTGAGCTCCTACGAGCAGTACTTC.

This chain connects TRBV10-3 to TRBJ2-3; TRBD2 aligns across 7 bases. Losses at the gene ends were 8 bases for V and 2 bases for J; bases not matched to a gene: 1. Germline V lookup: CDR1 ENHRY, CDR2 SYGVKD. This CDR3 comprises 12 residues. CDR3 region: CAIRGDTDTQYF. As DNA, the CDR3 is TGTGCCATCCGGGGGGACACAGATACGCAGTATTTT.

This clonotype has a count of ten or more. CDR3: CASSLVAGSNQPQHF. CDR3 bases: TGTGCCAGCAGCTTAGTGGCCGGGAGCAATCAGCCCCAGCATTTT. The chain carries TRBV7-2 and TRBJ1-5, with D unresolved. Germline V gene lookup returns CDR1 SGHTA and CDR2 FQGNSA. This CDR3 has 15 amino acids. V was pared by 1 base and J by 1 base, with 8 bases between.

This clonotype has just a few counts. The chain joins TRBV7-6 to TRBJ1-1, with no clear D. V was trimmed by 5 bases and J by 1 base, leaving 14 bases between them. The CDR3 runs 15 residues. Germline assignment: CDR1 SGHVS and CDR2 FNYEAQ. CDR3 residues: CASSPEGMGNTEAFF. For the CDR3, the DNA is TGTGCCAGCAGCCCTGAGGGAATGGGGAACACTGAAGCTTTCTTT.

V and J are TRBV7-2 and TRBJ2-7; 12 nucleotides align to TRBD1. V shed 5 bases, J shed 3 bases, and the junction held 5 bases outside the gene matches. Germline lookup yields CDR1 SGHTA and CDR2 FQGNSA. The CDR3 runs 15 residues. The CDR3 coding sequence is TGTGCCAGCAGCCGGGACAGGGGGCCCAACTACGAGCAGTACTTC. Encoded protein: CASSRDRGPNYEQYF.